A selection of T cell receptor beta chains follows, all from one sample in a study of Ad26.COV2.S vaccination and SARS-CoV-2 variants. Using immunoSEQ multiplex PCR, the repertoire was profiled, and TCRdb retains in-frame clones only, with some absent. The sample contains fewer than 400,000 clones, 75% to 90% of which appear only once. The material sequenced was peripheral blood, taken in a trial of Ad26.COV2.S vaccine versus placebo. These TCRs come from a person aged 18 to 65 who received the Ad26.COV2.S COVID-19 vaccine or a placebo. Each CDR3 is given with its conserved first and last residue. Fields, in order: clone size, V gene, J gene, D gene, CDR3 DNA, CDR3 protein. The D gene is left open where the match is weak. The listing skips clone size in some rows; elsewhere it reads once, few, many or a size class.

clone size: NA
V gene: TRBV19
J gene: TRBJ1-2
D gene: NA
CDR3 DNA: TGTGCCAGTAGTATTGGCGGGGTACAGGTCGACACCTTC
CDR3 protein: CASSIGGVQVDTF

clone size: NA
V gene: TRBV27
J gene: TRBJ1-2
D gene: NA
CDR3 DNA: TGTGCCAGCAGGGGGTTGGGCTATGGCTACACCTTC
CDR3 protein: CASRGLGYGYTF

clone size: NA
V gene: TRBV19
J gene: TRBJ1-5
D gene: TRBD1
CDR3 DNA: TGTGCCAACTGTGGGGGACAGATTACTCTACCGCACCACATTTTT
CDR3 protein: CANCGGQITLPHHIF

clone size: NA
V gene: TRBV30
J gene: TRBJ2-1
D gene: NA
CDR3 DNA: TGTGCCTGGAGCATCCAGGGTCCCAATGAGCAGTTCTTC
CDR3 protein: CAWSIQGPNEQFF

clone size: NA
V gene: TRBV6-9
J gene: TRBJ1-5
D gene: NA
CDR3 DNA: TGTGCCAGCAGTTATTACTGGACCCTTAGCAATCAGCCCCAGCATTTT
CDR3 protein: CASSYYWTLSNQPQHF

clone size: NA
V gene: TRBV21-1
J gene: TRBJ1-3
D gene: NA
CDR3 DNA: TGTGCCAGCAGCTTCTCTGACGCGTCTGGAAACACCATATATTTT
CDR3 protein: CASSFSDASGNTIYF

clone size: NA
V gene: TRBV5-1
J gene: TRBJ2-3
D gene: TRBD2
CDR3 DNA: TGCGCCAGCAGCCCCTACGCGGGGGCAGATACGCAGTATTTT
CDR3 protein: CASSPYAGADTQYF

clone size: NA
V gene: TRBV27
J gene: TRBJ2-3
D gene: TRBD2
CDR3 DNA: TGTGCCAGCAGTTCCCCCTTGCGGGGGGGCCTAGCGGATACGCAGTATTTT
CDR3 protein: CASSSPLRGGLADTQYF

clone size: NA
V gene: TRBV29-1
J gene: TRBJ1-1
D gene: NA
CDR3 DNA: TGCAGCGTCCCATACGGGGGGTACACTGAAGCTTTCTTT
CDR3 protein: CSVPYGGYTEAFF

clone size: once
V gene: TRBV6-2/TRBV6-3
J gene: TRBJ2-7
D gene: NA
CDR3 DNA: TGTGCCAGCAGTTACTCGGACTACGAGCAGTACTTC
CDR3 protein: CASSYSDYEQYF

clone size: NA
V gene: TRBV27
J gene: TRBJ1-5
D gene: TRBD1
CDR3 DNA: TGTGCCAGCAGTCCAGGGGGCTATCAGCCCCAGCATTTT
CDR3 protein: CASSPGGYQPQHF

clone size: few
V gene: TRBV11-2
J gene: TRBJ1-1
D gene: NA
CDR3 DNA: TGTGCCAGCAGCCCCCGAGGGTCCCCTGCAGCTGAAGCTTTCTTT
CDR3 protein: CASSPRGSPAAEAFF

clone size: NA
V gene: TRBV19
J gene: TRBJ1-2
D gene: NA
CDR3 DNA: TGTGCCAGTAGTTTGGGGGGGCCTGGCCCGCGTGGCTACACCTTC
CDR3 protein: CASSLGGPGPRGYTF

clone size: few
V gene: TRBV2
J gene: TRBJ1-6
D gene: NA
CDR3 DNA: TGTGCCAGACAGGGTTTAGGGAATTCACCCCTCCACTTT
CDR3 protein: CARQGLGNSPLHF

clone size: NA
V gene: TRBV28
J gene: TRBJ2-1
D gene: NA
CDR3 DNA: TGTGCCAGCAGCTTTCCCGGGGCACACAATGAGCAGTTCTTC
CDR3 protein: CASSFPGAHNEQFF

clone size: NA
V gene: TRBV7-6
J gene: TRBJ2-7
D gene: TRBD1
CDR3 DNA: TGTGCCAGCAGACCGGGACAGGGAAGCCACGAGCAGTACTTC
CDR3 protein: CASRPGQGSHEQYF

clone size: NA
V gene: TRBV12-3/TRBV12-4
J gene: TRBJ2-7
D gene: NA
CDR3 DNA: TGTGCCAGCACCCCGAGATGGGGCCTGGAGCAGTACTTC
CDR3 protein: CASTPRWGLEQYF

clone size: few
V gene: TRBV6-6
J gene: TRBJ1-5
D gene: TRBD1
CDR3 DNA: TGTGCCAGCAGCCAACGTACAGGGGGCTATCAGCCCCAGCATTTT
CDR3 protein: CASSQRTGGYQPQHF

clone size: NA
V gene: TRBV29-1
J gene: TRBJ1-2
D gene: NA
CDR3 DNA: TGCAGCGTTCTAGGGGCGTCGAGCTACACCTTC
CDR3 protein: CSVLGASSYTF

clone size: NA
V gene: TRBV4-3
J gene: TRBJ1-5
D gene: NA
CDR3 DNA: TGCGCCAGCAGCCCCAAGCACTGGGAGTCGGAACAGCCCCAGCATTTT
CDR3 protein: CASSPKHWESEQPQHF

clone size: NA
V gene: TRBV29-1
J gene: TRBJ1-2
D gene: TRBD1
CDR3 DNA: TGCAGCGTTTACCCTTGGACGATGACGGGACAGGGAAATGGCTACACCTTC
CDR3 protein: CSVYPWTMTGQGNGYTF

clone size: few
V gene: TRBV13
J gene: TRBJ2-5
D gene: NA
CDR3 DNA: TGTGCCAGCAGCTTAGATGGCGAGACCCAGTACTTC
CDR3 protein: CASSLDGETQYF

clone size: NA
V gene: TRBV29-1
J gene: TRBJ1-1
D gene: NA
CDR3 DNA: TGCAGCGTTGAGTCGTCGAGGGGTCACACTGAAGCTTTCTTT
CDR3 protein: CSVESSRGHTEAFF

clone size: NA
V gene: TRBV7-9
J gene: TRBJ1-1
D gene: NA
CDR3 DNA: TGTGCCAGCAGCCAGGAGACGACGGTTGCTAACACTGAAGCTTTCTTT
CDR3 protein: CASSQETTVANTEAFF

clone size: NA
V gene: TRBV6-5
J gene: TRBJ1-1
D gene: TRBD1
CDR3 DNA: TGTGCCAGCAGTTATCTATTTACAGGGGTGAACACTGAAGCTTTCTTT
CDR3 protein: CASSYLFTGVNTEAFF

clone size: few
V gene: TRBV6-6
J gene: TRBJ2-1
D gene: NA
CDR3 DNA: TGTGCCGGAACGGACGGCAATGAGCAGTTCTTC
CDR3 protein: CAGTDGNEQFF